This TCR beta chain derives from a study of response to subunit inactivated influenza vaccine. This clonotype was recorded many times. Between the trimmed V and J ends, which lost 6 bases and 7 bases, there was a span of 24 bases. The CDR3 totals 16 residues. TCRdb itself ran the RT-PCR reads through MiXCR, one entry per CDR3 protein. Of fewer than 400,000 distinct CDR3 sequences in the sample, just over 20% were seen once. The source was PBMCs from blood, collected roughly 20 months after vaccination. This clonotype was obtained from a man between 45 and 75 years old who received an inactivated influenza vaccine. The chain joins TRBV12-3 or TRBV12-4 to TRBJ1-2, with D uncertain. The CDR3 DNA sequence: TGTGCCAGCAGGGGCCGGGTCCCCCGGGAGAGTGGTGGCTACACCTTC. Translating it yields CASRGRVPRESGGYTF.